Listed below are T cell receptor beta chains from one sample, sequenced in a study of blood T cell repertoires in COVID-19. Libraries were prepared by immunoSEQ multiplex PCR; TCRdb keeps only in-frame clonotypes and omits some of them. Among some 120,000 clones, 85% to 90% were seen once, and the ten largest hold 19%. The material sequenced was peripheral blood. These receptors were taken from a human donor with acute or convalescent COVID-19. The donor label of this sample is uncertain. Both conserved end residues are part of each CDR3. A D gene is named only where the DNA matches it firmly. Rows give clone size only sometimes, using once, few, many, or a class for an expanded clone.

>TRBV3-1/TRBV3-2|TRBJ1-5|-|-
CASSQGSGPVLQPQHF
TGTGCCAGCAGCCAAGGGTCAGGCCCCGTTCTTCAGCCCCAGCATTTT
>TRBV12-3/TRBV12-4|TRBJ2-2|-|once
CASTSNTGELFF
TGTGCCAGCACCTCGAACACCGGGGAGCTGTTTTTT
>TRBV3-1/TRBV3-2|TRBJ2-5|-|-
CASSQDPGQPSAGETQYF
TGTGCCAGCAGCCAAGATCCCGGGCAGCCGAGCGCGGGAGAGACCCAGTACTTC
>TRBV7-8|TRBJ1-5|-|-
CASSPTGNQPQHF
TGTGCCAGCAGCCCGACAGGCAATCAGCCCCAGCATTTT
>TRBV7-8|TRBJ2-3|-|-
CASSLGEYTQYF
TGTGCCAGCAGCCTGGGAGAATATACGCAGTATTTT
>TRBV9|TRBJ1-1|-|-
CASSVGRGNTEAFF
TGTGCCAGCAGCGTAGGACGGGGGAACACTGAAGCTTTCTTT
>TRBV7-2|TRBJ1-3|TRBD1|-
CASSPTGPGNTIYF
TGTGCCAGCAGCCCGACAGGGCCTGGAAACACCATATATTTT
>TRBV7-3|TRBJ2-2|-|-
CASSSGSASAGELFF
TGTGCCAGCAGCTCCGGGTCGGCTAGCGCCGGGGAGCTGTTTTTT
>TRBV11-2|TRBJ2-1|TRBD2|-
CASSPLAGYNEQFF
TGTGCCAGCAGCCCTCTAGCGGGCTACAATGAGCAGTTCTTC
>TRBV28|TRBJ1-4|-|-
CASSFPGLNSLFF
TGTGCCAGCAGTTTTCCCGGACTCAATTCGCTGTTTTTT
>TRBV5-6|TRBJ1-5|-|-
CASSLLRNSNQPQHF
TGTGCCAGCAGCTTGCTCAGGAATAGCAATCAGCCCCAGCATTTT
>TRBV7-2|TRBJ2-1|TRBD2|few
CASSLDWQRGEQFF
TGTGCCAGCAGCTTGGATTGGCAGCGGGGTGAGCAGTTCTTC
>TRBV7-2|TRBJ1-6|-|-
CASSPFVDTGLHF
TGTGCCAGCAGCCCTTTCGTGGATACGGGACTCCACTTT
>TRBV24-1|TRBJ2-3|TRBD1|-
CATSEDRASTDTQYF
TGTGCCACCAGTGAGGACAGGGCGAGCACAGATACGCAGTATTTT
>TRBV27|TRBJ1-1|-|-
CASSLMGGTTEAFF
TGTGCCAGCAGTTTAATGGGGGGTACCACTGAAGCTTTCTTT
>TRBV6-1|TRBJ2-2|-|few
CASSDRGGGELFF
TGTGCCAGCAGTGATCGGGGAGGCGGGGAGCTGTTTTTT
>TRBV28|TRBJ2-3|TRBD2|-
CASSSTSGGPTDTQYF
TGTGCCAGCAGTTCCACTAGCGGAGGCCCCACAGATACGCAGTATTTT
>TRBV3-1/TRBV3-2|TRBJ1-2|TRBD1|-
CASSPGTVGYTF
TGTGCCAGCAGCCCGGGGACAGTCGGCTACACCTTC
>TRBV28|TRBJ1-1|-|-
CASSFRTEAFF
TGTGCCAGCAGTTTCCGGACTGAAGCTTTCTTT
>TRBV28|TRBJ1-2|TRBD1|-
CASSSRTGGYGYTF
TGTGCCAGCAGTTCCCGGACAGGGGGCTATGGCTACACCTTC
>TRBV5-6|TRBJ1-2|TRBD1|-
CASSPEKGTGGVYGYTF
TGTGCCAGCAGCCCGGAGAAAGGGACAGGGGGAGTCTATGGCTACACCTTC
>TRBV6-6|TRBJ2-1|-|-
CASSPPGNEQFF
TGTGCCAGCAGTCCCCCAGGTAACGAGCAGTTCTTC
>TRBV28|TRBJ1-5|-|-
CASSLYGGGQPQHF
TGTGCCAGCAGTTTATATGGGGGGGGTCAGCCCCAGCATTTT
>TRBV7-2|TRBJ1-2|TRBD1|-
CASSLEAGGRGYTF
TGTGCCAGCAGCTTAGAGGCAGGGGGTCGCGGCTACACCTTC
>TRBV6-5|TRBJ1-6|-|-
CASSYGQGNSPLHF
TGTGCCAGCAGTTACGGGCAGGGGAATTCACCCCTCCACTTT
>TRBV10-3|TRBJ2-6|TRBD1|-
CASGTGPSGANVLTF
TGTGCCAGTGGGACAGGGCCCTCTGGGGCCAACGTCCTGACTTTC
>TRBV4-3|TRBJ2-1|TRBD2|-
CASSQEAASGLNNEQFF
TGCGCCAGCAGCCAAGAAGCGGCTAGCGGGCTGAATAATGAGCAGTTCTTC
>TRBV3-1/TRBV3-2|TRBJ2-1|TRBD2|few
CASSSVMGGGLNNEQFF
TGTGCCAGCAGCTCGGTCATGGGCGGGGGTCTCAACAATGAGCAGTTCTTC
>TRBV2|TRBJ2-1|-|-
CATAGARNEQFF
TGTGCCACCGCCGGTGCGAGGAATGAGCAGTTCTTC
>TRBV7-9|TRBJ2-3|TRBD2|-
CASSSYPIAGVTDTQYF
TGTGCCAGCAGCTCCTACCCGATTGCGGGAGTCACAGATACGCAGTATTTT
>TRBV7-9|TRBJ2-5|-|-
CASSFLETQYF
TGTGCCAGCAGCTTCTTGGAGACCCAGTACTTC
>TRBV5-4|TRBJ2-5|-|once
CASSLGGTSQETQYF
TGTGCCAGCAGCTTGGGTGGGACATCCCAAGAGACCCAGTACTTC
>TRBV9|TRBJ2-1|TRBD1|-
CASSVTGTELNEQFF
TGTGCCAGCAGCGTAACCGGGACAGAGCTCAATGAGCAGTTCTTC
>TRBV7-9|TRBJ2-7|TRBD2|-
CASSRSEAGAYEQYF
TGTGCCAGCAGTCGCTCTGAAGCGGGAGCCTACGAGCAGTACTTC
>TRBV20-1|TRBJ2-7|-|-
CSASYGPGYEQYF
TGCAGTGCTAGTTACGGCCCGGGGTACGAGCAGTACTTC
>TRBV18|TRBJ2-2|-|-
CASSPKVAANTGELFF
TGTGCCAGCTCACCAAAAGTAGCGGCAAACACCGGGGAGCTGTTTTTT
>TRBV28|TRBJ1-1|TRBD1|-
CASSFAGTGANTEAFF
TGTGCCAGCAGTTTTGCGGGGACAGGGGCGAACACTGAAGCTTTCTTT
>TRBV7-9|TRBJ1-5|-|-
CASSLEEGHGNQPQHF
TGTGCCAGCAGCTTAGAAGAAGGACATGGCAATCAGCCCCAGCATTTT
>TRBV2|TRBJ1-5|-|-
CASTTGNSNQPQHF
TGTGCCAGCACAACAGGGAATAGCAATCAGCCCCAGCATTTT
>TRBV7-2|TRBJ1-2|-|-
CASSPDSNYGYTF
TGTGCCAGCAGCCCGGACAGTAACTATGGCTACACCTTC
>TRBV19|TRBJ2-5|TRBD1|-
CASSIAAHRGETQYF
TGTGCCAGTAGTATAGCCGCCCACAGGGGAGAGACCCAGTACTTC
>TRBV30|TRBJ1-6|-|-
CAWSITAAGSYNSPLHF
TGTGCCTGGAGTATTACAGCCGCCGGCTCTTATAATTCACCCCTCCACTTT
>TRBV19|TRBJ2-6|-|-
CASSITGSGANVLTF
TGTGCCAGTAGTATTACCGGGTCTGGGGCCAACGTCCTGACTTTC
>TRBV19|TRBJ2-5|-|-
CASSPSRVARETQYF
TGTGCCAGTAGTCCCTCGCGGGTAGCGAGAGAGACCCAGTACTTC
>TRBV4-2|TRBJ1-4|-|-
CASSQGLRNNNEKLFF
TGTGCCAGCAGCCAAGGTTTACGCAACAATAATGAAAAACTGTTTTTT
>TRBV6-1|TRBJ2-1|-|once
CASSEGSGRFYNEQFF
TGTGCCAGCAGTGAAGGATCCGGCAGGTTCTACAATGAGCAGTTCTTC
>TRBV7-3|TRBJ2-3|-|-
CASSSGTSDTQYF
TGTGCCAGCAGCTCTGGGACTTCAGATACGCAGTATTTT
>TRBV19|TRBJ1-1|-|-
CASSISRGVTEAFF
TGTGCCAGTAGTATCTCCAGGGGCGTCACTGAAGCTTTCTTT
>TRBV4-1|TRBJ2-1|-|-
CASSQEKRPGVNNEQFF
TGCGCCAGCAGCCAAGAGAAGAGGCCGGGAGTGAACAATGAGCAGTTCTTC
>TRBV28|TRBJ2-1|TRBD2|once
CASSTGTSGLVQFF
TGTGCCAGCAGCACCGGGACTAGCGGTCTCGTGCAGTTCTTC
>TRBV28|TRBJ1-5|TRBD1|-
CASRPTGVSQPQHF
TGTGCCAGCAGACCAACAGGGGTTAGTCAGCCCCAGCATTTT
>TRBV6-1|TRBJ1-2|-|once
CASSEDSGVYGYTF
TGTGCCAGCAGTGAAGACAGCGGGGTCTATGGCTACACCTTC
>TRBV27|TRBJ2-3|-|-
CASSSDPQTGDTQYF
TGTGCCAGCAGTTCCGACCCCCAAACGGGAGATACGCAGTATTTT
>TRBV27|TRBJ1-4|TRBD1|-
CASSFSRDRDEKLFF
TGTGCCAGCAGTTTTAGCCGGGACAGGGATGAAAAACTGTTTTTT
>TRBV6-5|TRBJ2-2|TRBD1|-
CASRPTGENTGELFF
TGTGCCAGCAGGCCCACAGGGGAGAACACCGGGGAGCTGTTTTTT